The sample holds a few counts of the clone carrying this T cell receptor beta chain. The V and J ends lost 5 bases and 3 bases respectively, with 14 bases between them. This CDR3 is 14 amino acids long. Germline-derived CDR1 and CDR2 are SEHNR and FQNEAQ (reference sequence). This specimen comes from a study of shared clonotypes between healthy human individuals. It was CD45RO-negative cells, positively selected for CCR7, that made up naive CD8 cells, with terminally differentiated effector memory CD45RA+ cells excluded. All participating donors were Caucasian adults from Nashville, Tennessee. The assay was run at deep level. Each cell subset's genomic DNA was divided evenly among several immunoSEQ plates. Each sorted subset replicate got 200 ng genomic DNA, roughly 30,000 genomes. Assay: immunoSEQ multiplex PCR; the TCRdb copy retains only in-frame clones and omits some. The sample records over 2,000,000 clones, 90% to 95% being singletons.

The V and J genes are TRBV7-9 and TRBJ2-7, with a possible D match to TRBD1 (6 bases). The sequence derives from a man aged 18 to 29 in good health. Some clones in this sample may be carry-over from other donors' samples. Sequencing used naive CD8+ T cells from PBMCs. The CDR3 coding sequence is TGTGCCAGCAGCCGACAGGAATTGAACTACGAGCAGTACTTC. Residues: CASSRQELNYEQYF.